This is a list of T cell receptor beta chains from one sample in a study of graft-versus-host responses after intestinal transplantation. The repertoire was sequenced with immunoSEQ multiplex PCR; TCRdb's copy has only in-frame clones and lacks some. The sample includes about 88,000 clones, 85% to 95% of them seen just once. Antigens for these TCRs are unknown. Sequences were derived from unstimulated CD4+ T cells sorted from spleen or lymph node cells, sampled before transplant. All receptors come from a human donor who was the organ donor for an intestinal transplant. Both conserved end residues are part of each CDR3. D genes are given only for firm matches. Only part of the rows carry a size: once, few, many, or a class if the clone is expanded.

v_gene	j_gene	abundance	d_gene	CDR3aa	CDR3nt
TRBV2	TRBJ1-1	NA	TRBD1	CASRRQGGDTEAFF	TGTGCCAGCAGACGACAGGGGGGGGACACTGAAGCTTTCTTT
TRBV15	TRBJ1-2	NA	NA	CATSRDEGQSYGYTF	TGTGCCACCAGCAGAGATGAGGGGCAGTCCTATGGCTACACCTTC
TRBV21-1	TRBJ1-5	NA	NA	CASKGGHSNQPQHF	TGTGCCAGCAAAGGGGGGCATAGCAATCAGCCCCAGCATTTT
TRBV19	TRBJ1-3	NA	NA	CASSIASTSTAGNTIYF	TGTGCCAGTAGTATCGCGTCAACAAGCACCGCTGGAAACACCATATATTTT
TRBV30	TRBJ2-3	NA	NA	CALRVLNRSPDTQYF	TGTGCCTTGAGGGTACTGAATCGTTCACCAGATACGCAGTATTTT
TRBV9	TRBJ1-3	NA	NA	CASSTTTRNTIYF	TGTGCCAGCAGCACCACTACCCGAAACACCATATATTTT
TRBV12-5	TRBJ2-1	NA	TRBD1	CASGPTDRSSYNEQFF	TGTGCTAGTGGCCCAACGGACAGGTCCTCCTACAATGAGCAGTTCTTC
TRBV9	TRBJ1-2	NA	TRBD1	CASSSATPRGRGYGYTF	TGTGCCAGCAGCTCCGCGACACCCAGGGGGCGCGGCTATGGCTACACCTTC
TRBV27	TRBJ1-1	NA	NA	CASSLDRMNTEAFF	TGTGCCAGCAGTCTAGACAGGATGAACACTGAAGCTTTCTTT
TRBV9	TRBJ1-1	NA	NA	CASSVEDKAEAFF	TGTGCCAGCAGCGTAGAGGATAAAGCTGAAGCTTTCTTT
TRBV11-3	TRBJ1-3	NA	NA	CASSPGPGNTIYF	TGTGCCAGCAGCCCCGGGCCGGGAAACACCATATATTTT
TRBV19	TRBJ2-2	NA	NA	CASSIASNTGELFF	TGTGCCAGTAGTATAGCTTCGAACACCGGGGAGCTGTTTTTT
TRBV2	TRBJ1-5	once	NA	CASSGDNQPQHF	TGTGCCAGCAGTGGAGATAATCAGCCCCAGCATTTT
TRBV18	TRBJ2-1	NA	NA	CASSPGLETYNEQFF	TGTGCCAGCTCACCAGGACTGGAGACCTACAATGAGCAGTTCTTC
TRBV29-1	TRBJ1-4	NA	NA	CSVGYGQPNEKLFF	TGCAGCGTCGGGTATGGACAGCCTAATGAAAAACTGTTTTTT
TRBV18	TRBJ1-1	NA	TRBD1	CASSAHTGDTEAFF	TGTGCCAGCTCAGCACACACAGGGGATACTGAAGCTTTCTTT
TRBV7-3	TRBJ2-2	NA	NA	CASSLRATGELFF	TGTGCCAGCAGCTTACGGGCCACCGGGGAGCTGTTTTTT
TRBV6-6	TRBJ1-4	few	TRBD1	CASSSGQTTRYEKLFF	TGTGCCAGCAGCTCGGGACAGACGACCCGGTATGAAAAACTGTTTTTT
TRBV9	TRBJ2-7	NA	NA	CASSVGPSYEQYF	TGTGCCAGCAGCGTAGGCCCATCCTACGAGCAGTACTTC
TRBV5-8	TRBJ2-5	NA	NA	CASRVRETQYF	TGTGCCAGCAGGGTCCGTGAGACCCAGTACTTC
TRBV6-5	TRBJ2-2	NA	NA	CASSYSMGNTGELFF	TGTGCCAGCAGTTACTCGATGGGTAACACCGGGGAGCTGTTTTTT
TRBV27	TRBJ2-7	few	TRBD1	CASLGIRDSSYEQYF	TGTGCCAGCCTAGGGATCCGGGACAGCTCCTACGAGCAGTACTTC
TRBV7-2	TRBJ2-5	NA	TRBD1	CASSSGQGVGQETQYF	TGTGCCAGCAGCTCAGGGCAGGGGGTTGGCCAAGAGACCCAGTACTTC
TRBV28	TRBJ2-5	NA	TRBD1	CASSYGTGAYETQYF	TGTGCCAGCAGTTACGGAACAGGGGCGTACGAGACCCAGTACTTC
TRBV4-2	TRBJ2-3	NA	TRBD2	CASSQDQRGSADTQYF	TGTGCCAGCAGCCAAGATCAGCGGGGGAGCGCAGATACGCAGTATTTT
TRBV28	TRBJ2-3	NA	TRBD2	CASSFPGGRDTQYF	TGTGCCAGCAGTTTCCCGGGGGGGCGGGATACGCAGTATTTT
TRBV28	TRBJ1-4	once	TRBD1	CASSLGGQGGEKLFF	TGTGCCAGCAGTTTAGGGGGTCAGGGGGGTGAAAAACTGTTTTTT
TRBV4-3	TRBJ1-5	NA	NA	CASSQVWRQVDQPQHF	TGCGCCAGCAGCCAAGTCTGGAGACAGGTTGATCAGCCCCAGCATTTT
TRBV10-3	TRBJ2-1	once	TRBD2	CAIIDGTSGANEQFF	TGTGCCATCATTGACGGGACTAGCGGGGCCAATGAGCAGTTCTTC
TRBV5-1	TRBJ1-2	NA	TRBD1	CASSLEGQGSGYTF	TGCGCCAGCAGCTTGGAAGGACAGGGGAGCGGCTACACCTTC
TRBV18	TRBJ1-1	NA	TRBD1	CASSPLNRGGTEAFF	TGTGCCAGCTCACCATTGAACAGGGGGGGCACTGAAGCTTTCTTT
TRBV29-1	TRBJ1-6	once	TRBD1	CSARQGWDSPLHF	TGCAGCGCTCGACAGGGGTGGGATTCACCCCTCCACTTT
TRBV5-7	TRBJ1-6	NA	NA	CASSRAPGAADSPLHF	TGTGCCAGCAGCCGAGCTCCAGGGGCAGCTGATTCACCCCTCCACTTT
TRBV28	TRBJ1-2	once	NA	CASSLEGTRGYTF	TGTGCCAGCAGTTTGGAAGGGACCCGTGGCTACACCTTC
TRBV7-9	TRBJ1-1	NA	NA	CASSLQGGSVTEAFF	TGTGCCAGCAGCTTACAAGGGGGATCCGTCACTGAAGCTTTCTTT
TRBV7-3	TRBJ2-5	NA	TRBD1	CASSFMGTAQETQYF	TGTGCCAGCAGCTTCATGGGGACAGCCCAAGAGACCCAGTACTTC
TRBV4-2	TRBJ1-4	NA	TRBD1	CASSLGEDRGGQKLFF	TGTGCCAGCAGCCTGGGCGAGGACAGGGGAGGTCAAAAACTGTTTTTT
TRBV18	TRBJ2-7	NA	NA	CASSPYGTSYEQYF	TGTGCCAGCTCACCCTACGGGACCTCCTACGAGCAGTACTTC
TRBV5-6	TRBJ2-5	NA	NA	CASSFQGFETQYF	TGTGCCAGCAGCTTTCAGGGCTTCGAGACCCAGTACTTC
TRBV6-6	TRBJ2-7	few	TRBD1	CASSPKGTGVYEQYF	TGTGCCAGCAGCCCGAAGGGGACAGGGGTGTACGAGCAGTACTTC
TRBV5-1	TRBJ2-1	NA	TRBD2	CASSLGGTSGGTEGEQFF	TGCGCCAGCAGCTTGGGTGGGACTAGCGGGGGCACCGAAGGAGAGCAGTTCTTC
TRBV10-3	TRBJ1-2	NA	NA	CAISEQGTGNYGYTF	TGTGCCATCAGTGAGCAGGGTACAGGGAACTATGGCTACACCTTC
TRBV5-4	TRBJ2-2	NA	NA	CASSPTGQGTGELFF	TGTGCCAGCAGCCCGACGGGTCAGGGGACCGGGGAGCTGTTTTTT
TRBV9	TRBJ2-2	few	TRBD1	CASSRRGPGELFF	TGTGCCAGCAGCCGAAGGGGGCCCGGGGAGCTGTTTTTT
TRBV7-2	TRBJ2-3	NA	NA	CASSPGTYTDTQYF	TGTGCCAGCAGCCCCGGGACCTACACAGATACGCAGTATTTT
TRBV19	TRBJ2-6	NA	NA	CASTRVSDPGANVLTF	TGTGCCAGTACTAGGGTCAGTGACCCTGGGGCCAACGTCCTGACTTTC
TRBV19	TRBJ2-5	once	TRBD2	CASSISAGGLVTQYF	TGTGCCAGTAGCATCTCAGCGGGGGGGTTGGTGACCCAGTACTTC
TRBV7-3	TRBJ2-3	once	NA	CASSPDPADTQYF	TGTGCCAGCAGCCCGGACCCCGCTGATACGCAGTATTTT